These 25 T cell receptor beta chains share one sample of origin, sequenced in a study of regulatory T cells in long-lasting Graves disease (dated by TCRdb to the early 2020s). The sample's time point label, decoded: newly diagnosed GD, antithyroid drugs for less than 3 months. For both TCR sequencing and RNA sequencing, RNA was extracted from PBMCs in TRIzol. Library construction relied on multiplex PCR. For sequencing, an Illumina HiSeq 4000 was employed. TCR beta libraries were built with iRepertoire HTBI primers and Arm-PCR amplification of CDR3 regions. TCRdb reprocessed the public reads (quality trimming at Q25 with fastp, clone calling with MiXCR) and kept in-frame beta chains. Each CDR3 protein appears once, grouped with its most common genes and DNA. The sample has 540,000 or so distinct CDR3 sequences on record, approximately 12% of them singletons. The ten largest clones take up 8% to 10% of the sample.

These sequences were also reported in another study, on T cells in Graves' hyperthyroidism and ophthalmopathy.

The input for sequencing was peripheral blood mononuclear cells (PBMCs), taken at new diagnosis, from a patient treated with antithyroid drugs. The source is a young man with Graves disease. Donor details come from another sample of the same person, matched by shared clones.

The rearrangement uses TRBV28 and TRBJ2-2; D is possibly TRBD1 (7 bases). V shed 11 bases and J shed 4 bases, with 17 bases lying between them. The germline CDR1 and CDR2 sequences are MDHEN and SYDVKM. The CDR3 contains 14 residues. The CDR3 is CAALEGAGTGELFF. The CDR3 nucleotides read TGTGCCGCACTGGAGGGGGCGGGCACCGGGGAGCTGTTTTTT.

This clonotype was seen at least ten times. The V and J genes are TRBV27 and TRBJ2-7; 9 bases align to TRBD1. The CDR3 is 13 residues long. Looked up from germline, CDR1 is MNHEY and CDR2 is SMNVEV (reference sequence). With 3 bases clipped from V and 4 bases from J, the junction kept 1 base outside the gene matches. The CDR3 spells CASSFGQGYEQYF. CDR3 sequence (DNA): TGTGCCAGCAGTTTCGGACAGGGGTACGAGCAGTACTTC.

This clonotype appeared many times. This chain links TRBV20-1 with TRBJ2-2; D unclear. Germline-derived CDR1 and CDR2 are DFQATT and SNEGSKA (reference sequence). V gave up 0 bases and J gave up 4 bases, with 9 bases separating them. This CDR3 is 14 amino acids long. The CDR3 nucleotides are TGCAGTGCTAGAGATCTTGCGCTCACCGGGGAGCTGTTTTTT. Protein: CSARDLALTGELFF.

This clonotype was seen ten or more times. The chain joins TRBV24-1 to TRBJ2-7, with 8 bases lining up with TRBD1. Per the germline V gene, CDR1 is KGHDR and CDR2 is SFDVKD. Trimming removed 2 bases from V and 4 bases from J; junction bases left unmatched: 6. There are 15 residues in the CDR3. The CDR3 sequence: CATSDSGTGSYEQYF. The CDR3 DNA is TGTGCCACCAGTGATTCCGGGACAGGCTCATACGAGCAGTACTTC.

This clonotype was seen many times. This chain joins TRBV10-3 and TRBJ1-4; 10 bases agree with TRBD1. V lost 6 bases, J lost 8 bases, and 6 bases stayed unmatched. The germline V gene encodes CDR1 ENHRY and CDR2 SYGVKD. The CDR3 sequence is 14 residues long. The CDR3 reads CAISGTGAREKLFF. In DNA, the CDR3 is TGTGCCATCAGCGGGACAGGGGCTCGGGAAAAACTGTTTTTT.

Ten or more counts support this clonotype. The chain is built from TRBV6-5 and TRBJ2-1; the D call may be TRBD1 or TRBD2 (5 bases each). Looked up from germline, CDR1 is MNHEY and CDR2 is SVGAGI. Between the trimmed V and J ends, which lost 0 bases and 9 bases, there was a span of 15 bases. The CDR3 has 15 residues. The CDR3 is CASSYSIGLGVEQFF. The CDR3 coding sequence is TGTGCCAGCAGTTACTCGATTGGTTTGGGGGTTGAGCAGTTCTTC.

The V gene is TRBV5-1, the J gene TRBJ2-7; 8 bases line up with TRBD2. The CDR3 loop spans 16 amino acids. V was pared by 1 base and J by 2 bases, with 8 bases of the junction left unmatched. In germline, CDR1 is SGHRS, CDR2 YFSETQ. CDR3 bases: TGCGCCAGCAGCTTGCTTTCGGGGGGGGACCCCTACGAGCAGTACTTC. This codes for CASSLLSGGDPYEQYF.

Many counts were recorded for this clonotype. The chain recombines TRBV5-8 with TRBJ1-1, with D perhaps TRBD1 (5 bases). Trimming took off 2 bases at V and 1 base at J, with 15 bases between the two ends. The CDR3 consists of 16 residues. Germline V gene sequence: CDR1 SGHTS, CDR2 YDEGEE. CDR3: CASSLWVGASNTEAFF. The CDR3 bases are TGTGCCAGCAGCTTATGGGTCGGGGCCTCGAACACTGAAGCTTTCTTT.

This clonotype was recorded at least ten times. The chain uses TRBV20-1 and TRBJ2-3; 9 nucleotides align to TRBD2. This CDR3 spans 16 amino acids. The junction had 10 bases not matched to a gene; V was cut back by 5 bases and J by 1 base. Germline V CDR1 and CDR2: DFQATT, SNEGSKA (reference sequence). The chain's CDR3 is CSAGGTSRLRTDTQYF. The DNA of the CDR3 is TGCAGTGCTGGGGGGACTAGCCGTCTGCGCACAGATACGCAGTATTTT.

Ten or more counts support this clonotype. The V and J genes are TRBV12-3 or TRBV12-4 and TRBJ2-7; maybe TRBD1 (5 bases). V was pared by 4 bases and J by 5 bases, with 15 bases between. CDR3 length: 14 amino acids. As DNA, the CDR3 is TGTGCCAGCAGTTCCCTCAGGGAAGCCAACGAGCAGTACTTC. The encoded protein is CASSSLREANEQYF.

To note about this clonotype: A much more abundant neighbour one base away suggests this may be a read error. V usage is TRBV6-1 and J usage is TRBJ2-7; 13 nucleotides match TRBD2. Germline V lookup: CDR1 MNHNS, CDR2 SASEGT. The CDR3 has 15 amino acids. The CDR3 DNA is TGTGCCAGCAGGGCCACACTAGCGGGAGGGGAGACCCAGCACTTC. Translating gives CASRATLAGGETQHF.

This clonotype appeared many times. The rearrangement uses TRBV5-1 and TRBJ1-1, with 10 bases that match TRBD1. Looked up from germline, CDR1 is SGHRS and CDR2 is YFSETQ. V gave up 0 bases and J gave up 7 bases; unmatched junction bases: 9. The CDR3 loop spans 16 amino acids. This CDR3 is CASSLAKGTGVGEAFF. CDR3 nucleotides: TGCGCCAGCAGCTTGGCCAAGGGGACAGGGGTGGGTGAAGCTTTCTTT. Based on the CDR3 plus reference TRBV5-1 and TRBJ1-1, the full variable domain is KAGVTQTPRYLIKTRGQQVTLSCSPISGHRSVSWYQQTPGQGLQFLFEYFSETQRNKGNFPGRFSGRQFSNSRSEMNVSTLELGDSALYLCASSLAKGTGVGEAFFGQGTRLTVV.

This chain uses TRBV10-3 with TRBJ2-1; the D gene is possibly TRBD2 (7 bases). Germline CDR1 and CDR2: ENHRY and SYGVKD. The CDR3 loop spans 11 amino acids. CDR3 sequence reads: CAAGHDNEQFF. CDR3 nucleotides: TGTGCAGCGGGACACGACAATGAGCAGTTCTTC.

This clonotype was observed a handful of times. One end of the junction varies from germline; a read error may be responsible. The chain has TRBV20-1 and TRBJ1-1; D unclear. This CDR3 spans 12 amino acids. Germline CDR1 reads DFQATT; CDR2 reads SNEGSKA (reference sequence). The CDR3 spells CSAPITNTEAFF. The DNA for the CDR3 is TGCAGTGCGCCGATTACGAACACTGAGGCTTTCTTT.

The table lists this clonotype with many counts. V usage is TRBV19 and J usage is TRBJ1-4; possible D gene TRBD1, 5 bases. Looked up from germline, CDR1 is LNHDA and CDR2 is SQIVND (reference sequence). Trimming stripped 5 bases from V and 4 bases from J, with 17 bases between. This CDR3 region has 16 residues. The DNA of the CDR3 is TGTGCCAGTAGTGCTCGACGGGACGGTCTTAATGAAAAACTGTTTTTT. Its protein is CASSARRDGLNEKLFF.

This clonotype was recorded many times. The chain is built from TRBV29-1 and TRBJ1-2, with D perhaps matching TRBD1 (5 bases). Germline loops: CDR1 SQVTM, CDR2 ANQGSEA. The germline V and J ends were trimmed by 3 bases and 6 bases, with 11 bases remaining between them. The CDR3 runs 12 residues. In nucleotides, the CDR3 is TGCAGCGTTGACAGGGAGGAGGATGGCTACACCTTC. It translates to CSVDREEDGYTF. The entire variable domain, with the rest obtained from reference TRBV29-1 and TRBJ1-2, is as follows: SAVISQKPSRDICQRGTSLTIQCQVDSQVTMMFWYRQQPGQSLTLIATANQGSEATYESGFVIDKFPISRPNLTFSTLTVSNMSPEDSSIYLCSVDREEDGYTFGSGTRLTVV.

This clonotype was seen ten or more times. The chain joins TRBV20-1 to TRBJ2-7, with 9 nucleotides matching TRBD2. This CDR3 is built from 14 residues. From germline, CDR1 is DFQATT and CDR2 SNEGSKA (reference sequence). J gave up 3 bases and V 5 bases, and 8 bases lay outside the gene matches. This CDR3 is CSAARTSVYYEQYF. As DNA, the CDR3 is TGCAGTGCTGCCCGGACTAGCGTTTACTACGAGCAGTACTTC.

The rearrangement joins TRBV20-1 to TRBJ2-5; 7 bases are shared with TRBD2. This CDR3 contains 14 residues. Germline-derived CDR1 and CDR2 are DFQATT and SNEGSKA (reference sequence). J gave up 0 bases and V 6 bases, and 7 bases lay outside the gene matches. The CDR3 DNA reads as TGCAGTGCCCCTAGCGGAGCGTACCAAGAGACCCAGTACTTC. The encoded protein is CSAPSGAYQETQYF.

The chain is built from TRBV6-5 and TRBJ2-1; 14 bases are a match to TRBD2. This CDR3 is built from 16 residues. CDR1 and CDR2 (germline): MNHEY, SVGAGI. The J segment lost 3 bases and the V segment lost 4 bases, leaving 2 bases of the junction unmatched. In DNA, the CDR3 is TGTGCCAGCAGTTTCGGGACTAGCGGGGGCTACAATGAGCAGTTCTTC. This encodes CASSFGTSGGYNEQFF.

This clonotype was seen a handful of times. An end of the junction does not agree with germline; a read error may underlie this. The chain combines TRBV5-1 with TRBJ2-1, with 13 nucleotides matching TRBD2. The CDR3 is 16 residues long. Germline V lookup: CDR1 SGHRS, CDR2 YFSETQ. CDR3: CASSGTSGDGDNDQFF. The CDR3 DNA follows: TGCGCCAGCAGCGGGACTAGCGGGGATGGGGACAATGACCAGTTCTTC.

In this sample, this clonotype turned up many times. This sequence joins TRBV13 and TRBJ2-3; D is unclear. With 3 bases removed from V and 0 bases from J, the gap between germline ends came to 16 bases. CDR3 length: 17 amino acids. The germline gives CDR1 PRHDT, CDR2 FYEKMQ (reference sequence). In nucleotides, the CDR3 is TGTGCCAGCAGCTTCATGTCTTGGCGGCCTAGCACAGATACGCAGTATTTT. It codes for CASSFMSWRPSTDTQYF.

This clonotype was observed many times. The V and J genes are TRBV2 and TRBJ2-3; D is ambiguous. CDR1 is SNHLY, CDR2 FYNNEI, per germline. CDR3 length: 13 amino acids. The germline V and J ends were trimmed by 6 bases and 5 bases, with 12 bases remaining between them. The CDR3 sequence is CASSLREEDTQYF. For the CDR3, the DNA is TGTGCCAGCAGCCTCAGAGAGGAAGATACGCAGTATTTT.

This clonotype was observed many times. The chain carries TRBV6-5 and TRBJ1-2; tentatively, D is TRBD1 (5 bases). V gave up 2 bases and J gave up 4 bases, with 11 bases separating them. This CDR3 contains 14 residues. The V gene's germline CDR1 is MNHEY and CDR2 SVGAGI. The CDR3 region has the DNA TGTGCCAGCAGTTACAAGCAGGGCCCCTATGGCTACACCTTC. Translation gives CASSYKQGPYGYTF.

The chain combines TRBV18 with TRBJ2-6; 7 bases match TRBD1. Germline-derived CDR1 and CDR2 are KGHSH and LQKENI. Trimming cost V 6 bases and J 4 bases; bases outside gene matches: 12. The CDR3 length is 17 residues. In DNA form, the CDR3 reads TGTGCCAGCTCTCGGGACAGCTTTCTTTCGGGGGCCAACGTCCTGACTTTC. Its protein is CASSRDSFLSGANVLTF.

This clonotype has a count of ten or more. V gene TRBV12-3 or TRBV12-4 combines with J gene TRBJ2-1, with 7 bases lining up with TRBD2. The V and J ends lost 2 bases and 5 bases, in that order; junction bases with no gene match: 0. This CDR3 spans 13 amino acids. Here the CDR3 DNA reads TGTGCCAGCAGTTTACGGGAGGACAATGAGCAGTTCTTC. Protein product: CASSLREDNEQFF.